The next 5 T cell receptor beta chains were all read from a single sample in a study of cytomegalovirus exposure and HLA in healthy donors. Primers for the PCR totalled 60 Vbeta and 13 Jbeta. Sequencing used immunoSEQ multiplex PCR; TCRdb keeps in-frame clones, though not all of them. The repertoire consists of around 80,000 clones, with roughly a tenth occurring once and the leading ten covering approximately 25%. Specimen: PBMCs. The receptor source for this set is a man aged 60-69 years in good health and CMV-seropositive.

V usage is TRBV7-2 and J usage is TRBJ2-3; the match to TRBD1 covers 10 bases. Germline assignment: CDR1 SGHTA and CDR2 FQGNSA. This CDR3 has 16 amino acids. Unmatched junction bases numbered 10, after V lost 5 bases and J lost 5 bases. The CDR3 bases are TGTGCCAGCAGCCCAGGGGGGACAGGGGTTAGAGATACGCAGTATTTT. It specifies CASSPGGTGVRDTQYF.

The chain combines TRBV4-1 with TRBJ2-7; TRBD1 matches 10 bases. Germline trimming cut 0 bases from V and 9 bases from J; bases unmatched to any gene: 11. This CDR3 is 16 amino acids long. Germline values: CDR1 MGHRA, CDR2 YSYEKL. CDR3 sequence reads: CASSQDLRDRGRGQYV. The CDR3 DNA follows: TGCGCCAGCAGCCAAGATCTAAGAGACAGGGGGCGCGGGCAGTACGTC.

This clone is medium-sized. CDR3 residues: CASSLYSPLHF. CDR3 coding DNA: TGTGCCAGCAGTTTATATTCACCCCTCCACTTT. The rearrangement joins TRBV2 to TRBJ1-6; no reliable D call. This CDR3 contains 11 residues. Germline CDR1 reads SNHLY; CDR2 reads FYNNEI. Trimming removed 5 bases at V and 8 bases at J, with 4 bases between.

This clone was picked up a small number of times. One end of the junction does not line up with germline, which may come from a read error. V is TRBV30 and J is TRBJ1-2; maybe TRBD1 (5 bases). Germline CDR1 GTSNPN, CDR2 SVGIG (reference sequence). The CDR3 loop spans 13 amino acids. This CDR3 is CAWMGKPLWGYHF. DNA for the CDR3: TGTGCCTGGATGGGAAAACCCCTATGGGGCTACCACTTC. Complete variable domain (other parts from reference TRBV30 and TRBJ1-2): SQTIHQWPATLVQPVGSPLSLECTVEGTSNPNLYWYRQAAGRGLQLLFYSVGIGQISSEVPQNLSASRPQDRQFILSSKKLLLSDSGFYLCAWMGKPLWGYHFGSGTRLTVV.

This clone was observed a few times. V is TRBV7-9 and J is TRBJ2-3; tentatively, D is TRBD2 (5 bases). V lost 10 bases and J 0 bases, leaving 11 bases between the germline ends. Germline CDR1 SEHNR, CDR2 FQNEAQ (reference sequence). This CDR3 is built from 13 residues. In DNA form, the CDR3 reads TGTGCCACCCGGGGAGCTAGCACAGATACGCAGTATTTT. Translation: CATRGASTDTQYF.